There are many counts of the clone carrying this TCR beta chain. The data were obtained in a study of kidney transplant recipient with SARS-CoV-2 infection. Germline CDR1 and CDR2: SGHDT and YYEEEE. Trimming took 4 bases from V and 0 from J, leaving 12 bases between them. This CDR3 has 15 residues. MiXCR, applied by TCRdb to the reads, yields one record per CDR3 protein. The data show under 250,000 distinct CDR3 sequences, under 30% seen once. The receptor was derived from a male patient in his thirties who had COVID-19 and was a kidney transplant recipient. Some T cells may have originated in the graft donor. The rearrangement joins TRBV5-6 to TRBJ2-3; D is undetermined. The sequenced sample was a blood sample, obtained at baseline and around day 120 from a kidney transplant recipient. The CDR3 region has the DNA TGTGCCAGCAGCCCCCTCGCCGGGAGCACAGATACGCAGTATTTT. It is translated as CASSPLAGSTDTQYF.